Listed here are 21 T cell receptor beta chains from one sample, sequenced in a study of OX40 agonist ivuxolimab in advanced cancers. The method was immunoSEQ multiplex PCR; TCRdb's version includes in-frame clones alone and lacks a portion of them. This table has 99,000 or so clones, 75% to 95% appearing once. Sample: CD4+ or CD8+ T cells sorted from blood, taken in a trial of the OX40 agonist ivuxolimab. The receptors here all came from an adult with an advanced solid tumor such as melanoma, head and neck, liver or kidney cancer.

This sequence joins TRBV5-4 and TRBJ1-1; D might be TRBD1 (6 bases). The CDR3 length is 14 residues. Per germline, CDR1 SGHNT and CDR2 YYREEE (reference sequence). Trimming cost V 4 bases and J 1 base, with 11 bases left between them. CDR3 DNA: TGTGCCAGCAGCCTTAGACAGGAGAACACTGAAGCTTTCTTT. It specifies CASSLRQENTEAFF. Supplemented by reference TRBV5-4 and TRBJ1-1, the full variable domain reads ETGVTQSPTHLIKTRGQQVTLRCSSQSGHNTVSWYQQALGQGPQFIFQYYREEENGRGNFPPRFSGLQFPNYSSELNVNALELDDSALYLCASSLRQENTEAFFGQGTRLTVV.

Here the CDR3 DNA reads TGTGCCAGCTCACCACCGGGGCTAGCGGGAGTTCGAGATACGCAGTATTTT. Its translation is CASSPPGLAGVRDTQYF. The genes are TRBV18 and TRBJ2-3; 10 bases are a match to TRBD2. CDR1 is KGHSH and CDR2 is LQKENI in the germline V gene. Unmatched junction bases numbered 8, after V lost 0 bases and J lost 5 bases. The CDR3 has 17 residues. Complete variable domain (other parts from reference TRBV18 and TRBJ2-3): NAGVMQNPRHLVRRRGQEARLRCSPMKGHSHVYWYRQLPEEGLKFMVYLQKENIIDESGMPKERFSAEFPKEGPSILRIQQVVRGDSAAYFCASSPPGLAGVRDTQYFGPGTRLTVL.

The chain couples TRBV28 to TRBJ1-2; D gene ambiguous. The CDR3 length is 15 residues. The ends were cut back, 5 bases at V and 2 bases at J, with 15 bases in the middle. Germline values: CDR1 MDHEN, CDR2 SYDVKM. As DNA, the CDR3 is TGTGCCAGCAGTCCAAGAGCTAACCTGAACTATGGCTACACCTTC. Amino acids: CASSPRANLNYGYTF.

The V call is TRBV18, the J call TRBJ1-1; 8 bases agree with TRBD1. CDR1 and CDR2 from the germline V gene are KGHSH and LQKENI. CDR3 length: 14 residues. The J segment lost 4 bases and the V segment lost 2 bases, leaving 3 bases of the junction unmatched. CDR3 sequence (DNA): TGTGCCAGCTCACCAGCTCAGGGGGCCACTGAAGCTTTCTTT. The encoded protein is CASSPAQGATEAFF.

The chain recombines TRBV27 with TRBJ1-5, with D perhaps TRBD1 (6 bases). Germline V lookup: CDR1 MNHEY, CDR2 SMNVEV (reference sequence). This CDR3 spans 14 amino acids. V shed 5 bases and J shed 2 bases, with 10 bases lying between them. CDR3 sequence (DNA): TGTGCCAGCAGTGTACGGACAGGCAATCAGCCCCAGCATTTT. Translation gives CASSVRTGNQPQHF.

This clone was detected once. The chain joins TRBV11-1 to TRBJ1-5, with D unresolved. Germline CDR1 reads SGHAT; CDR2 reads FQDESV (reference sequence). Trimming removed 2 bases from V and 5 bases from J, with 7 bases in between. The CDR3 covers 13 residues. The CDR3 protein is CASSLRAYQPQHF. The CDR3 coding sequence is TGTGCCAGCAGCTTAAGAGCCTATCAGCCCCAGCATTTT.

CDR3 nucleotides: TGTGCCATCAGGCCTGACAGGGGCCAAGAGACCCAGTACTTC. Its protein product is CAIRPDRGQETQYF. The genes are TRBV10-3 and TRBJ2-5; 8 nucleotides agree with TRBD1. Germline V gene data show CDR1 as ENHRY and CDR2 as SYGVKD. This CDR3 contains 14 residues. The V and J ends lost 6 bases and 1 base, in that order; junction bases with no gene match: 4.

This clone was seen only once. J is TRBJ2-3 and V is TRBV7-2, with 11 bases identical to TRBD2. The germline CDR1 and CDR2 sequences are SGHTA and FQGNSA. V was clipped by 5 bases and J by 5 bases; unmatched bases: 12. This CDR3 has 17 amino acids. The CDR3 is CASSTKPLAGGLDTQYF. DNA for the CDR3: TGTGCCAGCAGCACCAAGCCGTTAGCGGGAGGGTTAGATACGCAGTATTTT. The full variable domain, in which reference TRBV7-2 and TRBJ2-3 provide the parts outside the CDR3, is GAGVSQSPSNKVTEKGKDVELRCDPISGHTALYWYRQSLGQGLEFLIYFQGNSAPDKSGLPSDRFSAERTGGSVSTLTIQRTQQEDSAVYLCASSTKPLAGGLDTQYFGPGTRLTVL.

V is TRBV18 and J is TRBJ1-1; D uncertain. The V gene lost 0 bases and the J gene lost 4 bases, with 6 bases spanning the gap. This CDR3 has 13 residues. CDR1 and CDR2 (germline): KGHSH, LQKENI. CDR3 protein: CASSPPAVTEAFF. CDR3 bases: TGTGCCAGCTCACCACCGGCAGTCACTGAAGCTTTCTTT. Together with reference TRBV18 and TRBJ1-1, the CDR3 gives the full variable domain: NAGVMQNPRHLVRRRGQEARLRCSPMKGHSHVYWYRQLPEEGLKFMVYLQKENIIDESGMPKERFSAEFPKEGPSILRIQQVVRGDSAAYFCASSPPAVTEAFFGQGTRLTVV.

V usage is TRBV5-6 and J usage is TRBJ2-5; maybe TRBD1 (5 bases). Germline V gene lookup returns CDR1 SGHDT and CDR2 YYEEEE. This CDR3 has 13 amino acids. CDR3 DNA sequence: TGTGACACGCTCTCGACAGTCGAGAAGACCCAGTACTTC. It is translated as CDTLSTVEKTQYF.

The CDR3 DNA follows: TGCGCCAGCAGCTCAGTGGGGCAGGGGACAGATACGCAGTATTTT. Amino acids: CASSSVGQGTDTQYF. The J gene is TRBJ2-3, the V gene TRBV5-1; D is possibly TRBD1 (6 bases). CDR1 is SGHRS and CDR2 is YFSETQ in the germline V gene. The CDR3 is made up of 15 amino acids. The V and J ends lost 3 bases and 3 bases respectively, with 14 bases between them.

The chain links TRBV7-2 to TRBJ2-1, with TRBD2 matching 10 bases. J gave up 4 bases and V 1 base, and 10 bases lay outside the gene matches. The length of the CDR3 is 18 residues. Germline V lookup: CDR1 SGHTA, CDR2 FQGNSA. The CDR3 DNA is TGTGCCAGCAGCTTAGTTCCTAGCGGGAGCGGATCGTACAATGAGCAGTTCTTC. Translated: CASSLVPSGSGSYNEQFF.

This clone was seen only once. The V and J genes are TRBV7-2 and TRBJ2-7; 8 nucleotides match TRBD2. J was trimmed by 4 bases and V by 5 bases; bases with no gene match: 4. Germline loops: CDR1 SGHTA, CDR2 FQGNSA. The length of the CDR3 is 13 residues. DNA for the CDR3: TGTGCCAGCAGCAGAGCGGGAGTTTACGAGCAGTACTTC. Translation: CASSRAGVYEQYF.

V usage is TRBV7-8 and J usage is TRBJ2-3, with 8 bases fitting TRBD2. Germline V lookup: CDR1 SGHVS, CDR2 FQNEAQ. This CDR3 spans 16 amino acids. With 1 base clipped from V and 0 bases from J, the junction kept 3 bases outside the gene matches. CDR3 nucleotide sequence: TGTGCCAGCAGCTTAGATAGCGGGGCTAGCACAGATACGCAGTATTTT. Translation gives CASSLDSGASTDTQYF.

The chain carries TRBV27 and TRBJ2-7, with D perhaps TRBD2 (6 bases). Germline V lookup: CDR1 MNHEY, CDR2 SMNVEV (reference sequence). The CDR3 spans 15 residues. The V and J ends lost 5 bases and 1 base respectively, with 15 bases between them. The CDR3 spells CASSTPGTASYEQYF. CDR3 sequence (DNA): TGTGCCAGCAGTACCCCCGGGACTGCATCCTACGAGCAGTACTTC.

The chain uses TRBV9 and TRBJ2-7, with D maybe TRBD1 (6 bases). CDR1 and CDR2 from the germline V gene are SGDLS and YYNGEE. This CDR3 is built from 15 residues. Trimming removed 3 bases at V and 0 bases at J, with 13 bases between. CDR3 sequence reads: CASSGGQTASYEQYF. In DNA form, the CDR3 reads TGTGCCAGCAGCGGCGGACAGACAGCCTCCTACGAGCAGTACTTC.

The chain couples TRBV29-1 to TRBJ2-1, with TRBD1 matching 10 bases. V lost 7 bases to trimming and J lost 2 bases; unmatched junction nucleotides: 5. The CDR3 contains 14 residues. CDR1 and CDR2 from the germline V gene are SQVTM and ANQGSEA. The CDR3 DNA sequence: TGCAGCGACAGACAGGGGGCTACCTACAATGAGCAGTTCTTC. This codes for CSDRQGATYNEQFF.

This clone was seen many times. V and J are TRBV5-1 and TRBJ1-3; D unresolved. The V gene's germline CDR1 is SGHRS and CDR2 YFSETQ. This CDR3 is built from 13 residues. Trimming took off 5 bases at V and 4 bases at J, with 10 bases between the two ends. CDR3 sequence (DNA): TGCGCCAGCAGTAAAGGAGACGGAAACACCATATATTTT. This gives the protein CASSKGDGNTIYF. The whole variable domain, filled in from reference TRBV5-1 and TRBJ1-3, reads KAGVTQTPRYLIKTRGQQVTLSCSPISGHRSVSWYQQTPGQGLQFLFEYFSETQRNKGNFPGRFSGRQFSNSRSEMNVSTLELGDSALYLCASSKGDGNTIYFGEGSWLTVV.

The chain's CDR3 is CASSPRSDWTGEQFF. In DNA, the CDR3 is TGTGCCAGCTCACCACGGTCAGACTGGACGGGTGAGCAGTTCTTC. This chain uses TRBV18 with TRBJ2-1, with D unresolved. V lost 1 base, J lost 9 bases, and 16 bases lay in between. Germline CDR1 and CDR2: KGHSH and LQKENI. This CDR3 has 15 residues.

V is TRBV27 and J is TRBJ2-7; 8 bases are shared with TRBD2. Unmatched junction bases numbered 12, after V lost 5 bases and J lost 6 bases. CDR1 is MNHEY, CDR2 SMNVEV, per germline (reference sequence). CDR3 size: 15 residues. The chain's CDR3 is CASSPPGLVPAEQYF. The CDR3 nucleotides read TGTGCCAGCAGTCCTCCGGGACTAGTGCCTGCCGAGCAGTACTTC.

This rearrangement joins TRBV28 to TRBJ2-7; 8 positions agree with TRBD1. This CDR3 comprises 14 residues. Losses at the gene ends were 5 bases for V and 2 bases for J; bases not matched to a gene: 5. CDR1 is MDHEN, CDR2 SYDVKM, per germline. The CDR3 is CASSGNRGAYEQYF. In DNA form, the CDR3 reads TGTGCCAGCAGTGGTAACAGGGGGGCCTACGAGCAGTACTTC.